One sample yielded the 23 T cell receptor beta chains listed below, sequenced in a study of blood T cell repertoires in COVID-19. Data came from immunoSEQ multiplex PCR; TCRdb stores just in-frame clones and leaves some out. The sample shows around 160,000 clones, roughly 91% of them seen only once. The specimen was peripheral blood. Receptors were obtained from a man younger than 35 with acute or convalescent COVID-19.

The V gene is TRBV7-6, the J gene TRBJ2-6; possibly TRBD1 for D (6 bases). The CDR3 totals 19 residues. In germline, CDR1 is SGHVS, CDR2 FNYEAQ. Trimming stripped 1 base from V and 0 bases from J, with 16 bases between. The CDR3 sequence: CASSLEGQPIHSGANVLTF. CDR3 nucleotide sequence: TGTGCCAGCAGCTTAGAAGGACAGCCGATACACTCTGGGGCCAACGTCCTGACTTTC.

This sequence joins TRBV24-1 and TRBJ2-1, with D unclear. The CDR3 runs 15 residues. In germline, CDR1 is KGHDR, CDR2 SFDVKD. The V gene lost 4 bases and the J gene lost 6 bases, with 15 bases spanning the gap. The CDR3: CATSDPASRSNEQFF. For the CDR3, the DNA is TGTGCCACCAGTGACCCGGCCTCGCGGAGCAATGAGCAGTTCTTC.

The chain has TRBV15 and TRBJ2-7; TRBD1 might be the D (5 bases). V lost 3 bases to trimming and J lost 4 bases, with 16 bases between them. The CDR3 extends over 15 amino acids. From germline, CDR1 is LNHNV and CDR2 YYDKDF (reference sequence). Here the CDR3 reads CATSRGPSREYEQYF. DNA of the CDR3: TGTGCCACCAGCAGGGGGCCGTCCAGGGAATACGAGCAGTACTTC.

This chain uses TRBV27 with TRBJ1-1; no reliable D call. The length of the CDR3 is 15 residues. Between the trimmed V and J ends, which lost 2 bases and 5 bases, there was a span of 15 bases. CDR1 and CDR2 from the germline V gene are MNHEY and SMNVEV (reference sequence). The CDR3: CASSLKKGGRTEAFF. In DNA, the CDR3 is TGTGCCAGCAGTTTAAAGAAGGGCGGGAGGACTGAAGCTTTCTTT.

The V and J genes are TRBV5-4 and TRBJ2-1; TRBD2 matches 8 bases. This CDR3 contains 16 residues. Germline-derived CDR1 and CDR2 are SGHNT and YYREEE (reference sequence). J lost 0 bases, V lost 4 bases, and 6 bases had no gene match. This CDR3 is CASSQGLAGSYNEQFF. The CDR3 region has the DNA TGTGCCAGCAGCCAAGGGCTAGCGGGCTCCTACAATGAGCAGTTCTTC.

This chain's CDR3 is CASSPAGIDQPQHF. The CDR3 DNA reads as TGTGCCAGCTCACCGGCAGGGATTGATCAGCCCCAGCATTTT. This chain connects TRBV18 to TRBJ1-5; the D gene is possibly TRBD1 (5 bases). Germline V gives CDR1 KGHSH, CDR2 LQKENI. V was clipped by 3 bases and J by 5 bases, with 11 bases between them. The CDR3 has 14 residues.

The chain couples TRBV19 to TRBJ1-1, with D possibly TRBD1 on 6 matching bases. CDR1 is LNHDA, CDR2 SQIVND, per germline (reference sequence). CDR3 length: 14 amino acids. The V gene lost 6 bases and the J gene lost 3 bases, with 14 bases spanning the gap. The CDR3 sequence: CASSIWGLDTEAFF. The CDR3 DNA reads TGTGCCAGTAGCATCTGGGGGCTGGACACTGAAGCTTTCTTT. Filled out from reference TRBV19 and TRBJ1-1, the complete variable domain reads DGGITQSPKYLFRKEGQNVTLSCEQNLNHDAMYWYRQDPGQGLRLIYYSQIVNDFQKGDIAEGYSVSREKKESFPLTVTSAQKNPTAFYLCASSIWGLDTEAFFGQGTRLTVV.

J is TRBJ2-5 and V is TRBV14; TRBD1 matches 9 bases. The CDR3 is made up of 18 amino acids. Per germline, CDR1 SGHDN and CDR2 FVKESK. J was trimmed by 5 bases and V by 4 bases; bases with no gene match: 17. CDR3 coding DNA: TGTGCCAGCAGCCGCTTCCGGGACAGGGATCGGCTATGGGAGACCCAGTACTTC. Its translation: CASSRFRDRDRLWETQYF.

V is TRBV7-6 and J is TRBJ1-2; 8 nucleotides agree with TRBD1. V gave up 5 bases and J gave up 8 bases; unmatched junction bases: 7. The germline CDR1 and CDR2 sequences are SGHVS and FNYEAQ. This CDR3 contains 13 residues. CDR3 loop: CASSLQGAKGYTF. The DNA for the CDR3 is TGTGCCAGCAGCCTCCAGGGGGCGAAAGGCTACACCTTC.

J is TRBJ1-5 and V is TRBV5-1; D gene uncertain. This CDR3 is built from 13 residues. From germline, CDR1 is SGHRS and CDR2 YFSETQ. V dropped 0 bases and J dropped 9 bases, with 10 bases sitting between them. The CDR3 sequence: CASSLDSLGPQHF. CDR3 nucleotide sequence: TGCGCCAGCAGCTTGGACAGCTTGGGGCCCCAGCATTTT.

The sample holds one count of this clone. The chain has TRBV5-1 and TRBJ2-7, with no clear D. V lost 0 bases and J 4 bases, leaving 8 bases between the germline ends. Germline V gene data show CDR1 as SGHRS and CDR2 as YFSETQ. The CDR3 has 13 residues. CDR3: CASSLGLVYEQYF. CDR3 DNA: TGCGCCAGCAGCTTGGGACTGGTTTACGAGCAGTACTTC.

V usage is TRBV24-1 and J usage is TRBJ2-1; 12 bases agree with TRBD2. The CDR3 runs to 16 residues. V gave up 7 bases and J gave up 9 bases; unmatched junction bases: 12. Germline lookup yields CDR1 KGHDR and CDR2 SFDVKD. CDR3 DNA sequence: TGTGCCACCAGCCGATCGACTAGCGGGAGAAATGGTGAGCAGTTCTTC. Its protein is CATSRSTSGRNGEQFF.

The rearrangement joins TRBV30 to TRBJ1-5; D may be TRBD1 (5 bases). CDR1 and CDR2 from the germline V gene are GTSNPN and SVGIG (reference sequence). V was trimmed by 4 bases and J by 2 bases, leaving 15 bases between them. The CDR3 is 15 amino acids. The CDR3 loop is CAWTAGRSGNQPQHF. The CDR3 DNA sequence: TGTGCCTGGACCGCGGGACGTTCGGGCAATCAGCCCCAGCATTTT.

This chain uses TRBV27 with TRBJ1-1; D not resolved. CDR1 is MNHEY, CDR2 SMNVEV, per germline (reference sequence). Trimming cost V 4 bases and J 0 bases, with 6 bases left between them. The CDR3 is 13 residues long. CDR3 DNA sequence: TGTGCCAGCAGTTCCTCTATGAACACTGAAGCTTTCTTT. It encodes CASSSSMNTEAFF.

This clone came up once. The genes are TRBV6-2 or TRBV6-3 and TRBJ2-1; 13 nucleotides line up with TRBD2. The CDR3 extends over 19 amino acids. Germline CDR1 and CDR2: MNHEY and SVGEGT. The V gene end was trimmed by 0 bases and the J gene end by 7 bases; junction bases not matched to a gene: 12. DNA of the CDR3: TGTGCCAGCAGTTACTCACCAGGACTAGCGGGAGCCTCGAGGAATGAGCAGTTCTTC. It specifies CASSYSPGLAGASRNEQFF.

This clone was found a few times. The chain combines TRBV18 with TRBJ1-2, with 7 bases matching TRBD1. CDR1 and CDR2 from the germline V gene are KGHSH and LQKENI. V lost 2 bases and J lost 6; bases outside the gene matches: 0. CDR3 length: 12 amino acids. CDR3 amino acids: CASSPTGDGYTF. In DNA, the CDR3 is TGTGCCAGCTCACCAACAGGGGATGGCTACACCTTC.

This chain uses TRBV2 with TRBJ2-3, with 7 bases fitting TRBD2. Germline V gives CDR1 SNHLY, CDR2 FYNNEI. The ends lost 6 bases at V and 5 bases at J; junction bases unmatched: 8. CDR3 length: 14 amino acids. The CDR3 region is CASRFRDYQDTQYF. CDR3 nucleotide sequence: TGTGCCAGCAGGTTCCGGGACTACCAAGATACGCAGTATTTT.

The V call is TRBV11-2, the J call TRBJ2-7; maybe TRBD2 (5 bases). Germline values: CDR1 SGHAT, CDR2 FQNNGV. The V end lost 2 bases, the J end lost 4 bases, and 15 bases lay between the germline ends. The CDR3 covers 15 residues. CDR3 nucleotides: TGTGCCAGCAGCTTATTTGGACTGGGTCTATACGAGCAGTACTTC. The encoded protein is CASSLFGLGLYEQYF.

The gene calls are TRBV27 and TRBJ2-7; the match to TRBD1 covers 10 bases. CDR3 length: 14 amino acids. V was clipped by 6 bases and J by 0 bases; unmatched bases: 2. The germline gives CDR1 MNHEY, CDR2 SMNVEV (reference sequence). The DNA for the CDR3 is TGTGCCAGCAGGAGGACAGGGGGCTCCTACGAGCAGTACTTC. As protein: CASRRTGGSYEQYF.

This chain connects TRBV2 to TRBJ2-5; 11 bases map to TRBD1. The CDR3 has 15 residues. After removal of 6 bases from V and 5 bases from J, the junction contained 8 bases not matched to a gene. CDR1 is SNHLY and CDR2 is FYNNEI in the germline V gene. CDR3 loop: CASSWTGGVGETQYF. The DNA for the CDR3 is TGTGCCAGCAGCTGGACAGGGGGCGTAGGGGAGACCCAGTACTTC.

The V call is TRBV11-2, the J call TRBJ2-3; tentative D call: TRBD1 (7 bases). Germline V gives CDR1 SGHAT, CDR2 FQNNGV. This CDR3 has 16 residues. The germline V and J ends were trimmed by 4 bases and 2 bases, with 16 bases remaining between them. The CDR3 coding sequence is TGTGCCAGCAGCTGGCAGGGGGGAACCCACACAGATACGCAGTATTTT. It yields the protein CASSWQGGTHTDTQYF. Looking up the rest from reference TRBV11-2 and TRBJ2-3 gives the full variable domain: EAGVAQSPRYKIIEKRQSVAFWCNPISGHATLYWYQQILGQGPKLLIQFQNNGVVDDSQLPKDRFSAERLKGVDSTLKIQPAKLEDSAVYLCASSWQGGTHTDTQYFGPGTRLTVL.

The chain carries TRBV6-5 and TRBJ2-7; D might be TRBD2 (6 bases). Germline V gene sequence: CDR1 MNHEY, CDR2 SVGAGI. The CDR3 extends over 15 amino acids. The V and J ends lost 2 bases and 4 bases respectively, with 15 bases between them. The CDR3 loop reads CASSYREATYYEQYF. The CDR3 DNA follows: TGTGCCAGCAGTTACAGGGAGGCGACTTATTACGAGCAGTACTTC.

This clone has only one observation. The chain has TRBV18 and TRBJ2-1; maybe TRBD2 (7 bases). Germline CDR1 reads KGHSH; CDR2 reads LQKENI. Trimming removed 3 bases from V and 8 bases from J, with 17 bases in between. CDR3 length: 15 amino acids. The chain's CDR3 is CASSPQRGGIDEQFF. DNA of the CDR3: TGTGCCAGCTCACCCCAGAGGGGGGGTATAGATGAGCAGTTCTTC.